One sample yielded the 17 T cell receptor beta chains listed below, sequenced in a study of T-cell reconstitution after alpha-beta-depleted transplantation in children. The authors prepared the TCRbeta library with unique molecular identifiers. TCRdb called the PCR reads again in MiXCR, with one record for every CDR3 protein. The sample comprises roughly 420,000 distinct CDR3 sequences, 15% to 20% of which are singletons, and over 25% rests with the top ten. This specimen was PBMCs, mostly from graft donor cells, taken 360 days after TCRalphabeta/CD19-depleted stem cell transplant. Receptors originate from a boy in the first two years of life who had a stem cell transplant for Wiskott-Aldrich syndrome, so the T cells may come from the graft donor.

This clonotype was counted at least ten times. V gene TRBV5-6 combines with J gene TRBJ1-1; a weak D match, TRBD1 (6 bases). The CDR3 totals 12 residues. The germline V and J ends were trimmed by 2 bases and 11 bases, with 13 bases remaining between them. Germline loops: CDR1 SGHDT, CDR2 YYEEEE. DNA for the CDR3: TGTGCCAGCAGCTTCTGGGACACAGCCGCTTTCTTT. Encoded protein: CASSFWDTAAFF.

This clonotype has only a few counts. V and J are TRBV29-1 and TRBJ2-6, with D possibly matching TRBD1 (6 bases). Germline loops: CDR1 SQVTM, CDR2 ANQGSEA. The CDR3 contains 21 residues. V was cut by 4 bases and J by 2 bases, with 30 bases left in between. CDR3 in DNA: TGCAGCGTTGGGGGGCTTGGAAAAGCGTTGGGGGATCCTACTGGGGCCAACGTCCTGACTTTC. It codes for CSVGGLGKALGDPTGANVLTF.

This chain connects TRBV15 to TRBJ2-7, with D uncertain. The V and J ends lost 3 bases and 2 bases respectively, with 8 bases between them. The CDR3 has 13 amino acids. CDR1 is LNHNV and CDR2 is YYDKDF in the germline V gene (reference sequence). The CDR3 here is CATSRGRTYEQYF. As DNA, the CDR3 is TGTGCCACCAGCAGGGGCAGGACCTACGAGCAGTACTTC.

This clonotype was counted between two and nine times. This sequence joins TRBV11-3 and TRBJ2-1, with D perhaps matching TRBD2 (6 bases). This CDR3 comprises 14 residues. The germline CDR1 and CDR2 sequences are SGHNT and YENEEA. The V gene lost 4 bases and the J gene lost 8 bases, with 15 bases spanning the gap. CDR3 nucleotide sequence: TGTGCCAGCAGCTCCCGATCGCGGAGGGATGAGCAGTTCTTC. Protein sequence: CASSSRSRRDEQFF.

This clonotype was detected only a few times. V usage is TRBV29-1 and J usage is TRBJ2-3; D not certain. Germline CDR1 and CDR2: SQVTM and ANQGSEA. The CDR3 loop spans 12 amino acids. Trimming took 5 bases from V and 0 from J, leaving 6 bases between them. The chain's CDR3 is CSVRTSTDTQYF. The CDR3, as DNA: TGCAGCGTTCGTACTAGCACAGATACGCAGTATTTT.

This clonotype was counted between two and nine times. V and J are TRBV7-9 and TRBJ2-3, with D possibly TRBD1 on 5 matching bases. CDR3 length equals 14 residues. V lost 1 base to trimming and J lost 5 bases, with 10 bases between them. CDR1 is SEHNR and CDR2 is FQNEAQ in the germline V gene (reference sequence). CDR3 sequence: CASSLGTWGDTQYF. The CDR3 DNA sequence: TGTGCCAGCAGCTTAGGGACATGGGGAGATACGCAGTATTTT.

This clonotype turned up a few times. One end of the junction varies from germline; a read error may be responsible. The V call is TRBV7-8, the J call TRBJ2-3; D is ambiguous. From germline, CDR1 is SGHVS and CDR2 FQNEAQ. This CDR3 has 16 residues. This CDR3 reads CASSLKRTARTVTQYF. The CDR3 coding sequence is TGTGCCAGCAGCTTAAAAAGGACCGCCCGCACAGTTACGCAGTATTTT.

The rearrangement joins TRBV4-3 to TRBJ1-4; D not resolved. Germline assignment: CDR1 LGHNA and CDR2 YSLEER. The V end was cut by 1 base, the J end by 6 bases, with 3 bases between. The CDR3 sequence is 12 residues long. The CDR3 sequence is CASSQVDEKLFF. The CDR3 region has the DNA TGCGCCAGCAGCCAAGTAGATGAAAAACTGTTTTTT.

The chain uses TRBV6-5 and TRBJ2-2; no reliable D call. The germline V and J ends were trimmed by 1 base and 6 bases, with 6 bases remaining between them. Looked up from germline, CDR1 is MNHEY and CDR2 is SVGAGI. The CDR3 contains 13 residues. CDR3 residues: CASSYLIAGELFF. In DNA form, the CDR3 reads TGTGCCAGCAGTTACTTAATAGCCGGGGAGCTGTTTTTT.

The J gene is TRBJ1-5, the V gene TRBV20-1; no clear D. Germline CDR1 is DFQATT and CDR2 is SNEGSKA (reference sequence). The CDR3 contains 12 residues. The ends were cut back, 6 bases at V and 4 bases at J, with 10 bases in the middle. The DNA of the CDR3 is TGCAGTGCCCACATGGGGAATCAGCCCCAGCATTTT. Protein sequence: CSAHMGNQPQHF.

The chain couples TRBV7-2 to TRBJ1-2; 7 bases agree with TRBD1. Germline V gives CDR1 SGHTA, CDR2 FQGNSA. J was trimmed by 4 bases and V by 2 bases; bases with no gene match: 10. The CDR3 consists of 16 residues. The CDR3 region is CASSLKTGEFVYGYTF. CDR3 DNA sequence: TGTGCCAGCAGCTTAAAAACAGGGGAGTTTGTCTATGGCTACACCTTC.

The J gene is TRBJ1-1, the V gene TRBV24-1; TRBD1 aligns across 8 bases. CDR3 length: 14 amino acids. V dropped 3 bases and J dropped 4; count of bases not matched to a gene: 3. Germline V gene sequence: CDR1 KGHDR, CDR2 SFDVKD. The CDR3 loop is CATSDEDRVTEAFF. CDR3 nucleotides: TGTGCCACCAGTGATGAGGACAGGGTCACTGAAGCTTTCTTT.

J is TRBJ1-4 and V is TRBV5-6; D uncertain. CDR1 SGHDT and CDR2 YYEEEE come from the germline V gene. The ends were cut back, 1 base at V and 5 bases at J, with 15 bases in the middle. The CDR3 loop spans 16 amino acids. This CDR3 reads CASSLSTAPLNEKLFF. CDR3 DNA: TGTGCCAGCAGCTTGAGTACGGCGCCTCTCAATGAAAAACTGTTTTTT.

This chain links TRBV25-1 with TRBJ2-1; D call uncertain. Germline V gene data show CDR1 as MGHDK and CDR2 as SYGVNS. The CDR3 covers 15 residues. Trimming removed 4 bases at V and 0 bases at J, with 10 bases between. The CDR3 nucleotides are TGTGCCAGCAGTGGAACATACAGCTCCTACAATGAGCAGTTCTTC. Translating it yields CASSGTYSSYNEQFF.

The chain combines TRBV5-1 with TRBJ1-1; D is undetermined. V was cut by 4 bases and J by 7 bases, with 11 bases left in between. CDR3 size: 12 residues. Germline values: CDR1 SGHRS, CDR2 YFSETQ. In nucleotides, the CDR3 is TGCGCCAGCAGCGTCCGGGGATATGAAGCTTTCTTT. Translated, it gives CASSVRGYEAFF.

This clonotype was counted between two and nine times. This chain uses TRBV4-1 with TRBJ2-2; tentative D call: TRBD2 (6 bases). Between the trimmed V and J ends, which lost 0 bases and 2 bases, there was a span of 16 bases. The CDR3 has 18 amino acids. From germline, CDR1 is MGHRA and CDR2 YSYEKL. In DNA, the CDR3 is TGCGCCAGCAGCCAAGACGGCCCGGGACTTGGCAACACCGGGGAGCTGTTTTTT. This sequence encodes CASSQDGPGLGNTGELFF.

This clonotype occurred a few times. The chain is built from TRBV12-3 or TRBV12-4 and TRBJ1-2, with TRBD1 matching 7 bases. This CDR3 is built from 13 residues. V lost 6 bases and J lost 7; bases outside the gene matches: 8. The CDR3 nucleotides read TGTGCCAGCAGCTTACAGGGGAGGTCTGGCTACACCTTC. It specifies CASSLQGRSGYTF.